The entry that follows covers one T cell receptor (beta chain) sequence. The clone's antigen remains unknown. Base-call qualities are not available, and no considerably larger clone is one nucleotide away. Focal radiation therapy combined with CTLA-4 blockade (ipilimumab) was tested in patients with chemo-refractory metastatic non-small-cell lung cancer. The data derive from a study of radiotherapy plus CTLA-4 blockade in lung cancer (dated by TCRdb to 2017 to 2018). In the study overall: Objective responses were observed in around 20% of enrolled patients, and disease control was achieved in about 32%.

Per the germline V gene (reference sequence), MNHEY is the CDR1 and SMNVEV is the CDR2. The junction carries 10 bases between V and J, which are trimmed by 4 bases and 3 bases respectively. The CDR3 goes from the cysteine to the phenylalanine over 13 residues. Only CDR3 DNA is held: 39 bases, read in frame from base 1. On the study overall, not on this receptor specifically: After treatment with radiotherapy and ipilimumab, TCR clones that originated in tumors expanded in peripheral blood. Increased serum interferon-beta after radiation, together with early dynamic changes in blood T cell clones, were reported to be the strongest predictors of response.

Library construction relied on the immunoSEQ multiplex PCR assay. The immuneACCESS repertoire file appears here via TCRdb, limited to in-frame rearrangements. These files lack a portion of the clones; in checked studies, under half of the deficit traces to unresolved V genes, and the cause of the others is not known. Counted in this sample were some 78,000 clones; approximately 86% of them appeared once. The biggest ten clones account for roughly 0.95% of the sample. The chain is made from TRBV27 and TRBJ2-7; no D segment can be confidently identified. The sample here was peripheral blood, taken from a patient treated with radiotherapy plus ipilimumab. The source of this sequence is a human donor with non-small cell lung cancer who had stable disease on radiotherapy plus ipilimumab. The sequenced DNA: TGTGCCAGCAGTTCGCTAGTCCTCTACGAGCAGTACTTC. Translated, this gives CASSSLVLYEQYF.